The 22 T cell receptor beta chains below all came from one sample that was sequenced in a study of T cells expressing NK-cell markers. TCRdb reanalyzed the 5' RACE reads, giving one entry per CDR3 protein sequence and no DNA. The sample's table shows around 470,000 distinct CDR3 sequences. Specimen: blood T cells: a sorted CD56 or NKG2C T cell subset, CD4+ or CD8+ T cells, or bulk PBMC T cells (not recorded which). The origin of the receptors is a woman aged 45 to 65 in good health.

J is TRBJ2-1 and V is TRBV19; TCRdb gives TRBD1 as the D gene, but with no DNA this cannot be confirmed. The germline V gene encodes CDR1 LNHDA and CDR2 SQIVND (reference sequence). CDR3 size: 14 residues. This chain's CDR3 is CASSIQGARNEQFF.

The V call is TRBV4-2, the J call TRBJ1-2; the D call from TCRdb, TRBD1, cannot be confirmed without DNA. The CDR3 runs to 16 residues. Germline CDR1 is LGHNA and CDR2 is YNFKEQ. The CDR3 here is CASSQDGSQGWYGYTF.

The chain links TRBV13 to TRBJ2-3. Germline loops: CDR1 PRHDT, CDR2 FYEKMQ (reference sequence). This CDR3 has 13 amino acids. The CDR3 sequence is CASSGRPSDTQYF.

The chain recombines TRBV4-1 with TRBJ1-4. CDR1 is MGHRA and CDR2 is YSYEKL in the germline V gene. This CDR3 is built from 16 residues. This CDR3 reads CASSQDDLLSYEKLFF.

The rearrangement joins TRBV14 to TRBJ2-1. The CDR3 runs 13 residues. Germline values: CDR1 SGHDN, CDR2 FVKESK. The CDR3 sequence is CASSQQVYNEQFF.

The chain has TRBV6-5 and TRBJ2-5; TCRdb outputs TRBD2, but without DNA this stays unchecked. There are 15 residues in the CDR3. CDR1 MNHEY and CDR2 SVGAGI come from the germline V gene. The CDR3 sequence: CASTRDSPGRETQYF.

The CDR3 is CASSPPRDRVPTGELFF. The J gene is TRBJ2-2, the V gene TRBV11-3; TCRdb reports TRBD1, a call that lacks DNA to check it against. The CDR3 runs 17 residues. CDR1 and CDR2 (germline): SGHNT, YENEEA.

J is TRBJ1-5 and V is TRBV7-2; TCRdb designates TRBD1, a call that cannot be tested without DNA. CDR1 is SGHTA and CDR2 is FQGNSA in the germline V gene. There are 15 residues in the CDR3. This chain's CDR3 is CASSFTGFSNQPQHF.

CDR3 protein: CASSFYGRAGMGDTQYF. V usage is TRBV7-9 and J usage is TRBJ2-3; the D call of TRBD2 rests on TCRdb alone, since no DNA is present to check it. Germline V gene sequence: CDR1 SEHNR, CDR2 FQNEAQ (reference sequence). CDR3 length: 17 residues.

This chain joins TRBV4-1 and TRBJ2-3; the D gene TCRdb calls, TRBD2, cannot be checked with no DNA. Germline CDR1 is MGHRA and CDR2 is YSYEKL. The CDR3 spans 16 residues. Here the CDR3 reads CASSQDSGLAALGEYF.

J is TRBJ1-5 and V is TRBV12-3 or TRBV12-4. The CDR3 length is 16 residues. CDR3 sequence reads: CASSFSFPNSNQPQHF.

The rearrangement joins TRBV5-1 to TRBJ2-7; TCRdb calls TRBD2, which cannot be checked without DNA. Per germline, CDR1 SGHRS and CDR2 YFSETQ. CDR3 length: 14 residues. The CDR3 protein is CASSPFMVAGEQYF.

The chain employs TRBV29-1 and TRBJ2-5. The CDR3 spans 14 residues. CDR1 is SQVTM and CDR2 is ANQGSEA in the germline V gene. CDR3 protein: CSVVGQGTSETQYF.

The chain uses TRBV11-2 and TRBJ2-3; TCRdb names TRBD2, which stays unverified in the absence of DNA. Germline V gene lookup returns CDR1 SGHAT and CDR2 FQNNGV. This CDR3 region has 18 residues. CDR3 in amino acids: CASSRQTSGRAGTDTQYF. Filled out from reference TRBV11-2 and TRBJ2-3, the complete variable domain reads EAGVAQSPRYKIIEKRQSVAFWCNPISGHATLYWYQQILGQGPKLLIQFQNNGVVDDSQLPKDRFSAERLKGVDSTLKIQPAKLEDSAVYLCASSRQTSGRAGTDTQYFGPGTRLTVL.

The chain couples TRBV27 to TRBJ1-1; there is no DNA to check the TCRdb D call of TRBD1. The V gene's germline CDR1 is MNHEY and CDR2 SMNVEV (reference sequence). The CDR3 runs 14 residues. CDR3 amino acids: CASRLQGRGTEAFF.

The chain uses TRBV3-1 and TRBJ2-5; TCRdb lists TRBD1, though no DNA is available to test this call. Per the germline V gene, CDR1 is LGHDT and CDR2 is YNNKEL (reference sequence). The CDR3 contains 14 residues. The CDR3 loop is CASSQGGGLETQYF.

The chain couples TRBV27 to TRBJ2-1; TCRdb proposes TRBD1, but this gene call is untestable without DNA. This CDR3 region has 15 residues. CDR1 is MNHEY, CDR2 SMNVEV, per germline (reference sequence). CDR3 protein: CASSLGPGPYNEQFF.

V gene TRBV12-3 or TRBV12-4 combines with J gene TRBJ1-4. CDR3 length equals 14 residues. CDR3 sequence: CASSRRGLGEKLFF.

This chain joins TRBV27 and TRBJ1-3. In germline, CDR1 is MNHEY, CDR2 SMNVEV (reference sequence). The CDR3 runs 14 residues. This chain's CDR3 is CASSLTGYGNTIYF.

The chain links TRBV25-1 to TRBJ1-2; TCRdb selects TRBD1, and the lack of DNA leaves this call unchecked. This CDR3 region has 14 residues. The germline V gene encodes CDR1 MGHDK and CDR2 SYGVNS. The CDR3 region is CASSEYGGHYGYTF.

The chain has TRBV20-1 and TRBJ2-3. CDR3 length: 14 residues. In germline, CDR1 is DFQATT, CDR2 SNEGSKA (reference sequence). The CDR3 here is CSASVGLGTDTQYF.

The CDR3 is CASSLGTGVVDEQFF. The chain uses TRBV5-1 and TRBJ2-1; checking the TCRdb D call of TRBD1 is not possible without DNA. The CDR3 is 15 amino acids. Germline CDR1 and CDR2: SGHRS and YFSETQ.